This record concerns one TCR beta chain sequence. The antigen remains unidentified. With 5 bases removed from V and 0 bases from J, the gap between germline ends came to 13 bases. This CDR3 is 15 amino acids long. Germline V CDR1 and CDR2: SSHAT, FNYEAQ (reference sequence). In the PCR, 60 Vbeta and 13 Jbeta primers were used. TCRdb's table, derived via immunoSEQ multiplex PCR, lists solely in-frame clones and lacks some. The top ten hold less than 4% of the sample, which has about 120,000 clones, less than 80% seen once. This sample was taken from a study of cytomegalovirus exposure and HLA in healthy donors. The study, taken as a whole, reports: HLA allele associations emerged for roughly 17,000 TCR beta sequences in a later analysis, at 0.05 false discovery rate.

The source is a man aged 35 to 55 in good health and CMV-seropositive. The chain uses TRBV7-7 and TRBJ1-1; D is undetermined. Sequences were obtained from PBMCs. The DNA of the CDR3 is TGTGCCAGCAGCCCCCTAGGGAGCGTGAACACTGAAGCTTTCTTT. As protein: CASSPLGSVNTEAFF.